This T cell receptor beta chain was identified in a study of cytomegalovirus exposure and HLA in healthy donors. The study ran its PCR with 60 Vbeta and 13 Jbeta primers. Profiled with immunoSEQ multiplex PCR; TCRdb holds only in-frame clones, not every one. The repertoire holds about 160,000 clones, with around 64% as singletons. The sequencing sample was made of PBMCs. The clonotype comes from a woman aged 25 to 45 in good health and CMV-seronegative.

CDR3 residues: CASSIAGSGADTQYF. CDR3 bases: TGTGCCAGTAGTATAGCTGGTAGCGGGGCAGATACGCAGTATTTT. The rearrangement links TRBV19 to TRBJ2-3, with TRBD2 matching 8 bases. The J segment lost 4 bases and the V segment lost 1 base, leaving 4 bases of the junction unmatched. The CDR3 has 15 amino acids. Germline CDR1 reads LNHDA; CDR2 reads SQIVND (reference sequence).